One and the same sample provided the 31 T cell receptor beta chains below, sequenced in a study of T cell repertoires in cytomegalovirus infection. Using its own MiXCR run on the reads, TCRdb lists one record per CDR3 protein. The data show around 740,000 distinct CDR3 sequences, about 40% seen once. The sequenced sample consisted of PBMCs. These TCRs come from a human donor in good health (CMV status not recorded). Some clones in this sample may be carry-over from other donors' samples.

CDR3 bases: TGTGCCAGCAGCTTGTTTCTCGAGCAGTACTTC. This translates into CASSLFLEQYF. The chain has TRBV7-6 and TRBJ2-7, with no clear D. Germline lookup yields CDR1 SGHVS and CDR2 FNYEAQ. The CDR3 has 11 amino acids. The V gene lost 3 bases and the J gene lost 6 bases, with 6 bases spanning the gap.

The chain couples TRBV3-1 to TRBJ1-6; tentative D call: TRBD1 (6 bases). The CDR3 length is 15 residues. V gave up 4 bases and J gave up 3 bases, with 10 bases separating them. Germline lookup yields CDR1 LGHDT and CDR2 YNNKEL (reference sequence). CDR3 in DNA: TGTGCCAGCAGCCTCGGACAGTTCTATAATTCACCCCTCCACTTT. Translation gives CASSLGQFYNSPLHF.

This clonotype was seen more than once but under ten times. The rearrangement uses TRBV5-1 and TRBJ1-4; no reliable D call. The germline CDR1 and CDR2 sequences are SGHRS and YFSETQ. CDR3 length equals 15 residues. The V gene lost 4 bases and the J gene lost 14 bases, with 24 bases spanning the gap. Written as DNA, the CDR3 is TGCGCCAGCAGCCCGGAACCTCATGAAACCAGCGTCCTGTTTTTT. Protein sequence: CASSPEPHETSVLFF.

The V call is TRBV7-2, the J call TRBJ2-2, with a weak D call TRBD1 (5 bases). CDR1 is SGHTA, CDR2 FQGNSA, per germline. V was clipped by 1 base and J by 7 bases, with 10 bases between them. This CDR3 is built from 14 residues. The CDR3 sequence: CASSLVRVDGELFF. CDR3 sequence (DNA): TGTGCCAGCAGCTTAGTCAGGGTCGACGGGGAGCTGTTTTTT.

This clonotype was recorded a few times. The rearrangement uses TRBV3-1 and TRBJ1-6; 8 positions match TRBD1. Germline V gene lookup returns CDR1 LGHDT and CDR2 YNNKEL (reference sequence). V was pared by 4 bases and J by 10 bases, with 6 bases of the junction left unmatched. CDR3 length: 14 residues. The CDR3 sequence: CASSRTGLQSPLHF. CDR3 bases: TGTGCCAGCAGCCGGACAGGGTTACAGTCACCCCTCCACTTT. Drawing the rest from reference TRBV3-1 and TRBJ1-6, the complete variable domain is DTAVSQTPKYLVTQMGNDKSIKCEQNLGHDTMYWYKQDSKKFLKIMFSYNNKELIINETVPNRFSPKSPDKAHLNLHINSLELGDSAVYFCASSRTGLQSPLHFGNGTRLTVT.

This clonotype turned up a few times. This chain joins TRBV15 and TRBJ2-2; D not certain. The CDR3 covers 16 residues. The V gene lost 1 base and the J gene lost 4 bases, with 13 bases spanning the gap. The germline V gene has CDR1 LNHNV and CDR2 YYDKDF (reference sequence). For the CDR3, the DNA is TGTGCCACCAGCAGAGGACGGGCGGAATCCACCGGGGAGCTGTTTTTT. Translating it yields CATSRGRAESTGELFF.

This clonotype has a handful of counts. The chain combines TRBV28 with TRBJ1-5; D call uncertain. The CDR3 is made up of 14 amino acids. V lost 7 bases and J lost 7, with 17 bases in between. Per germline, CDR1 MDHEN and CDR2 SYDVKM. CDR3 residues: CASIQGPNTQPQHF. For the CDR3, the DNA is TGTGCCAGCATTCAAGGACCGAATACCCAGCCCCAGCATTTT.

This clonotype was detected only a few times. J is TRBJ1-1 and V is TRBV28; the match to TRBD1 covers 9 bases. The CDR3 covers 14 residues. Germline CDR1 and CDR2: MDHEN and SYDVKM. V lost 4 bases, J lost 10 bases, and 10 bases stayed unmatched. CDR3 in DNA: TGTGCCAGCAGTTCGGGACAGGGTTTCGTCCCAGCTTTCTTT. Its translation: CASSSGQGFVPAFF. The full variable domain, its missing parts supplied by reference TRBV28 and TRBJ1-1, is DVKVTQSSRYLVKRTGEKVFLECVQDMDHENMFWYRQDPGLGLRLIYFSYDVKMKEKGDIPEGYSVSREKKERFSLILESASTNQTSMYLCASSSGQGFVPAFFGQGTRLTVV.

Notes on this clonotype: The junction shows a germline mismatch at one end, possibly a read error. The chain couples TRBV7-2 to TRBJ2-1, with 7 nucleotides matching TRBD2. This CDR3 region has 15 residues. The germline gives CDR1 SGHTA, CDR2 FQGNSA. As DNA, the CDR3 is TGTGCCAGCAGCTTAGGTGTCGGGAGGAGCAATGAGCATTTTTTC. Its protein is CASSLGVGRSNEHFF.

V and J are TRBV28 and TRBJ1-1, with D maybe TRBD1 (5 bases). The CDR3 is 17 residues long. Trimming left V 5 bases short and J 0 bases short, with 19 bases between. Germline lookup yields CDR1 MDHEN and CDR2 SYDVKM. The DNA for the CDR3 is TGTGCCAGCAGTGGGGTGGACATTTTTTGGGTGAACACTGAAGCTTTCTTT. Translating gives CASSGVDIFWVNTEAFF.

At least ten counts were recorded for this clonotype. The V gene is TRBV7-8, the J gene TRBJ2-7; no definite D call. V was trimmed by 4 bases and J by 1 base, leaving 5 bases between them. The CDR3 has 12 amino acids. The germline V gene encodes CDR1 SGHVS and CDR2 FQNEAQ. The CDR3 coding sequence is TGTGCCAGCAGCTGGGGATCCTACGAGCAGTACTTC. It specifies CASSWGSYEQYF.

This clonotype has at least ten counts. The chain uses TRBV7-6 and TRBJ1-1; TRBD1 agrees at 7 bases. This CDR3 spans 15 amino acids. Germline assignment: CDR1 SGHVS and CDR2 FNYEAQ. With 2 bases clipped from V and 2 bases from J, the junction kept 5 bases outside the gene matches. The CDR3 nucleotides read TGTGCCAGCAGCTTAACACAGGGGACAAACACTGAAGCTTTCTTT. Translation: CASSLTQGTNTEAFF.

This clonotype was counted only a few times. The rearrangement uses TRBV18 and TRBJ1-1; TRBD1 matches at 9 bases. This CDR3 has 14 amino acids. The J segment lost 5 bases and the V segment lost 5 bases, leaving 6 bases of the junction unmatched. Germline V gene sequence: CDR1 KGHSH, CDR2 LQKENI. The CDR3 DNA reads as TGTGCCAGCTCAGTGACAGGGGGTTGGACTGAAGCTTTCTTT. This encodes CASSVTGGWTEAFF.

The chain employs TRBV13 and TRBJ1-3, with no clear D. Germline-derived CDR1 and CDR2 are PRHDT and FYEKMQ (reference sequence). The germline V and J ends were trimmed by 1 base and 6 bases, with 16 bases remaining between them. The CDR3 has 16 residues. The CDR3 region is CASSLEASFGVNTIYF. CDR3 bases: TGTGCCAGCAGCTTAGAGGCCTCCTTTGGGGTAAACACCATATATTTT.

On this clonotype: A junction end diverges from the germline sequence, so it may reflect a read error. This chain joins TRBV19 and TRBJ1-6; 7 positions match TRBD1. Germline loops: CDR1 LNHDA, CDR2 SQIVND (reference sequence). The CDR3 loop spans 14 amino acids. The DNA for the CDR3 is TGTGCCACGACTGACAGGGCGTATAATTCACCCCTCCCCTTT. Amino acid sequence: CATTDRAYNSPLPF.

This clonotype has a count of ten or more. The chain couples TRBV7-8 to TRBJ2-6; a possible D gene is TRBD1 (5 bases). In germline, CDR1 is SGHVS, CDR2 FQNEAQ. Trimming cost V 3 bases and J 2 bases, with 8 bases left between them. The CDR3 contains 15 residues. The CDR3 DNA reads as TGTGCCAGCAGCTTCCTCAGGGCTGGGGCCAACGTCCTGACTTTC. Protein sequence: CASSFLRAGANVLTF.

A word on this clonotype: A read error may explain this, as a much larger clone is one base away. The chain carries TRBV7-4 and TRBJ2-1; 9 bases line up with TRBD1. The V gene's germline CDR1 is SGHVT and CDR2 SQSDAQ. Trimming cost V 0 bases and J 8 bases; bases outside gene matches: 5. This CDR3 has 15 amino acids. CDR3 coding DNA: TGTGCCAGCAGCTTAGCGAGATGGGACAGGGATGAGCAGTTCTTC. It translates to CASSLARWDRDEQFF.

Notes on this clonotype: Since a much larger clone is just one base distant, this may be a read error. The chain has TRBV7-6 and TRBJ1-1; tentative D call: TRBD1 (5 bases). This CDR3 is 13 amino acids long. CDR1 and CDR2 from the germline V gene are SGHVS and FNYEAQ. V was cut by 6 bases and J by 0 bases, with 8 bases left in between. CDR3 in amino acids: CASRRDVNTEAFF. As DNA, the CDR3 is TGTGCCAGCAGAAGGGACGTGAACACTGAAGCTTTCTTT.

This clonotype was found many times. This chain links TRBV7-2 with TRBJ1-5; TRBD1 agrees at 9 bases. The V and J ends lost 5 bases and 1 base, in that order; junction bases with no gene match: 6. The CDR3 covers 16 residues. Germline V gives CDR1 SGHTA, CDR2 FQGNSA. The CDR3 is CASSDRGGASNQPQHF. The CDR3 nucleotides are TGTGCCAGCAGCGACAGGGGGGGCGCGAGCAATCAGCCCCAGCATTTT.

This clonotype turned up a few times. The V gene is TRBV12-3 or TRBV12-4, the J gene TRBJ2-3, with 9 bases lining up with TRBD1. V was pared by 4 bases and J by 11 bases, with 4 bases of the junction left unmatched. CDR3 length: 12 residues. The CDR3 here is CASSSRDRVQYF. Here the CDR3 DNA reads TGTGCCAGCAGTTCCCGGGACAGGGTGCAGTATTTT.

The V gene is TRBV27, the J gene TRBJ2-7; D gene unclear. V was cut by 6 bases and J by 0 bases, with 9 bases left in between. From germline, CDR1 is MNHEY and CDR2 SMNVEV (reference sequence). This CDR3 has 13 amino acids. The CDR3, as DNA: TGTGCCAGCAGGACACCTAGCTCCTACGAGCAGTACTTC. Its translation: CASRTPSSYEQYF.

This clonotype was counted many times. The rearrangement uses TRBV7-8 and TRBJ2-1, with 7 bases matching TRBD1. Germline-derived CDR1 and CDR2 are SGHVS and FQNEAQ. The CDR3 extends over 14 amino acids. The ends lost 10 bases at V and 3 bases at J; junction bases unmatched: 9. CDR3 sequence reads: CAISEDRVYNEQFF. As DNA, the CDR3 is TGTGCCATCTCGGAAGACAGGGTCTACAATGAGCAGTTCTTC.

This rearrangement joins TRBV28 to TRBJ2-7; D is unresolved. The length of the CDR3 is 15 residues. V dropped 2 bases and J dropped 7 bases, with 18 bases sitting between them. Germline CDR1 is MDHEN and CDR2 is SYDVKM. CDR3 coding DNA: TGTGCCAGCAGTTTAAGGACGGCAGCGTTTAAGGAGCAGTACTTC. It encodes CASSLRTAAFKEQYF.

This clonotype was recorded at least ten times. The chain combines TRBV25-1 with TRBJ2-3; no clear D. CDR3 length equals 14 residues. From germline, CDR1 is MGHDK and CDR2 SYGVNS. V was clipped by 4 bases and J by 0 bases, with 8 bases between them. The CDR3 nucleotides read TGTGCCAGCAGTGTGTGGTCCAGCACAGATACGCAGTATTTT. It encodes CASSVWSSTDTQYF.

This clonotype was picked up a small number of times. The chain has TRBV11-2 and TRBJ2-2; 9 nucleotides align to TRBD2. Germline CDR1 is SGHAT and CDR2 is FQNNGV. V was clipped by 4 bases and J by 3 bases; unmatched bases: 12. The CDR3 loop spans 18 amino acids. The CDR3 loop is CASSSRVLAGEDTGELFF. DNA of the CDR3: TGTGCCAGCAGCTCTAGGGTGTTAGCGGGAGAGGACACCGGGGAGCTGTTTTTT.

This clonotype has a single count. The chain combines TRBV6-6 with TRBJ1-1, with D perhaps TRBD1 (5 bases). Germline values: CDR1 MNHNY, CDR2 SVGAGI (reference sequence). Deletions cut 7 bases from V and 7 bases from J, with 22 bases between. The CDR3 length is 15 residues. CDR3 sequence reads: CASNVRGSSDYEAFF. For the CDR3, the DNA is TGTGCCAGCAACGTAAGGGGCAGTTCAGACTATGAAGCTTTCTTT.

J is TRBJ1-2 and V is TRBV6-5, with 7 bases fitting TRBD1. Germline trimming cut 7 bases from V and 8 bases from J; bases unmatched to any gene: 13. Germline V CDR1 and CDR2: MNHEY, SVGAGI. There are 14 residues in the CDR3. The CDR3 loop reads CASKPRGRAGGYTF. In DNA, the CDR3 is TGTGCCAGCAAACCCAGGGGGAGGGCGGGCGGCTACACCTTC.

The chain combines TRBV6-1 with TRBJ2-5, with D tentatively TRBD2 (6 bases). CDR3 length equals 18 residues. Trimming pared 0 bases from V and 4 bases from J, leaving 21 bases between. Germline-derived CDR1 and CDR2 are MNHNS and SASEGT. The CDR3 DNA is TGTGCCAGCAGTGAAGCTTTTAGCGGACCCGGCTTCACAGAGACCCAGTACTTC. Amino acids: CASSEAFSGPGFTETQYF.

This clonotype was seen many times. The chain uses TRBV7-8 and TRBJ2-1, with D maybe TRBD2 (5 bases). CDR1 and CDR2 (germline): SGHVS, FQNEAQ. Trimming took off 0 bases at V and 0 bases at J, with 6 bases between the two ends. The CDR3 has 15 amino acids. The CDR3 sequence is CASSLAGASYNEQFF. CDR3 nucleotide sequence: TGTGCCAGCAGCTTAGCGGGAGCCTCCTACAATGAGCAGTTCTTC. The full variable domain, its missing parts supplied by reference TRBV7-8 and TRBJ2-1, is GAGVSQSPRYKVAKRGQDVALRCDPISGHVSLFWYQQALGQGPEFLTYFQNEAQLDKSGLPSDRFFAERPEGSVSTLKIQRTQQEDSAVYLCASSLAGASYNEQFFGPGTRLTVL.

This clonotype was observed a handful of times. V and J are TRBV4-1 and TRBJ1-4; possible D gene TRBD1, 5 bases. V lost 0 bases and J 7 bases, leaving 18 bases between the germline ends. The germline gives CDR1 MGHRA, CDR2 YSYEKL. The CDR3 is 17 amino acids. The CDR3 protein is CASSQDVSGPGSEKLFF. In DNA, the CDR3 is TGCGCCAGCAGCCAAGACGTATCAGGGCCGGGTAGTGAAAAACTGTTTTTT.

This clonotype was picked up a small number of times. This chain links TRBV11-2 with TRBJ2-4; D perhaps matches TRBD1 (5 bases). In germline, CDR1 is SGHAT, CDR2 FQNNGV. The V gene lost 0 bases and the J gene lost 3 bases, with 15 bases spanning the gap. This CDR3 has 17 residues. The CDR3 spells CASSLDPTEKIKNIQYF. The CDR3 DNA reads TGTGCCAGCAGCTTAGACCCGACAGAAAAAATCAAAAACATTCAGTACTTC. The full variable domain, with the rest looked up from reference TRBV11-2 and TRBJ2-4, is EAGVAQSPRYKIIEKRQSVAFWCNPISGHATLYWYQQILGQGPKLLIQFQNNGVVDDSQLPKDRFSAERLKGVDSTLKIQPAKLEDSAVYLCASSLDPTEKIKNIQYFGAGTRLSVL.